The 31 T cell receptor beta chains reported below all come from one sample, sequenced in a study of cytomegalovirus exposure and HLA in healthy donors. In the PCR, 60 Vbeta and 13 Jbeta primers were used. Data came from immunoSEQ multiplex PCR; TCRdb stores just in-frame clones and leaves some out. This sample has 140,000 or so clones, with roughly 80% found just once. Sequenced input: PBMCs. Receptors originate from a man in his forties or fifties in good health and CMV-seronegative.

The chain employs TRBV11-2 and TRBJ2-3, with D unclear. V lost 1 base to trimming and J lost 6 bases, with 5 bases between them. The germline gives CDR1 SGHAT, CDR2 FQNNGV. The CDR3 contains 12 residues. The CDR3 reads CASSLARDTQYF. CDR3 coding DNA: TGTGCCAGCAGCTTAGCGAGGGATACGCAGTATTTT.

This chain uses TRBV11-2 with TRBJ2-7; TRBD1 agrees at 8 bases. The germline CDR1 and CDR2 sequences are SGHAT and FQNNGV. The V gene end was trimmed by 5 bases and the J gene end by 4 bases; junction bases not matched to a gene: 10. The CDR3 runs 15 residues. The DNA of the CDR3 is TGTGCCAGCAGCCAAGCCCGACAGGGGCTTTACGAGCAGTACTTC. It codes for CASSQARQGLYEQYF. The entire variable domain, with the rest obtained from reference TRBV11-2 and TRBJ2-7, is as follows: EAGVAQSPRYKIIEKRQSVAFWCNPISGHATLYWYQQILGQGPKLLIQFQNNGVVDDSQLPKDRFSAERLKGVDSTLKIQPAKLEDSAVYLCASSQARQGLYEQYFGPGTRLTVT.

V gene TRBV6-5 combines with J gene TRBJ2-1, with 7 nucleotides matching TRBD2. The J segment lost 10 bases and the V segment lost 6 bases, leaving 3 bases of the junction unmatched. The V gene's germline CDR1 is MNHEY and CDR2 SVGAGI. The CDR3 runs 11 residues. CDR3 sequence: CASSPGGEQFF. The CDR3 DNA sequence: TGTGCCAGCAGCCCCGGGGGGGAGCAGTTCTTC.

The chain carries TRBV30 and TRBJ2-2; the D is unclear. Germline V gene data show CDR1 as GTSNPN and CDR2 as SVGIG (reference sequence). V was shortened by 0 bases and J by 6 bases, with 8 bases between the two germline ends. The CDR3 consists of 13 residues. DNA of the CDR3: TGTGCCTGGAGTGTGAGGTTTGCCGGGGAGCTGTTTTTT. Translating it yields CAWSVRFAGELFF. The full variable domain, with the rest looked up from reference TRBV30 and TRBJ2-2, is SQTIHQWPATLVQPVGSPLSLECTVEGTSNPNLYWYRQAAGRGLQLLFYSVGIGQISSEVPQNLSASRPQDRQFILSSKKLLLSDSGFYLCAWSVRFAGELFFGEGSRLTVL.

The chain is built from TRBV28 and TRBJ2-3; TRBD2 matches at 12 bases. CDR3 length equals 16 residues. Looked up from germline, CDR1 is MDHEN and CDR2 is SYDVKM. With V trimmed by 3 bases and J by 2 bases, 3 bases remained unmatched. CDR3 protein: CASSLWTSGATDTQYF. The CDR3 DNA reads as TGTGCCAGCAGTTTGTGGACTAGCGGGGCCACAGATACGCAGTATTTT.

In this sample, this clone turned up once. The chain uses TRBV7-2 and TRBJ1-5, with no clear D. The germline V and J ends were trimmed by 5 bases and 7 bases, with 15 bases remaining between them. The CDR3 is made up of 14 amino acids. CDR1 and CDR2 (germline): SGHTA, FQGNSA. The CDR3 spells CASSLSNVPQPQHF. Written as DNA, the CDR3 is TGTGCCAGCAGCCTATCTAACGTCCCCCAGCCCCAGCATTTT.

The chain joins TRBV11-2 to TRBJ2-3; 14 positions agree with TRBD2. Trimming removed 6 bases from V and 5 bases from J; junction bases left unmatched: 10. Per the germline V gene, CDR1 is SGHAT and CDR2 is FQNNGV. The CDR3 loop spans 17 amino acids. The CDR3 sequence: CASRVGLAGDLVDTQYF. The CDR3 DNA reads TGTGCCAGCAGGGTGGGACTAGCGGGGGACCTGGTAGATACGCAGTATTTT.

This chain uses TRBV28 with TRBJ1-6; no clear D gene. Germline V lookup: CDR1 MDHEN, CDR2 SYDVKM. V was cut by 5 bases and J by 4 bases, with 9 bases left in between. This CDR3 has 14 amino acids. In DNA form, the CDR3 reads TGTGCCAGCAGTCTCTACGATTATAATTCACCCCTCCACTTT. Residues: CASSLYDYNSPLHF.

The gene calls are TRBV6-1 and TRBJ1-5; a weak D match, TRBD1 (5 bases). The CDR3 contains 15 residues. Trimming took off 2 bases at V and 5 bases at J, with 13 bases between the two ends. From germline, CDR1 is MNHNS and CDR2 SASEGT. CDR3 coding DNA: TGTGCCAGCAGTGAAATAAGGTCAGGGTATCAGCCCCAGCATTTT. Translated: CASSEIRSGYQPQHF.

V gene TRBV7-2 combines with J gene TRBJ2-5; TRBD1 might be the D (7 bases). The CDR3 covers 14 residues. Germline loops: CDR1 SGHTA, CDR2 FQGNSA. V was trimmed by 3 bases and J by 5 bases, leaving 13 bases between them. The DNA for the CDR3 is TGTGCCAGCAGCTTTTCGTCAGGGGGGGAGACCCAGTACTTC. Residues: CASSFSSGGETQYF.

This chain joins TRBV19 and TRBJ1-5, with 9 bases fitting TRBD1. Germline-derived CDR1 and CDR2 are LNHDA and SQIVND (reference sequence). V dropped 4 bases and J dropped 2; count of bases not matched to a gene: 6. The CDR3 covers 16 residues. The CDR3 DNA reads TGTGCCAGTAGTACTCGGGGACAGGGAGGCAATCAGCCCCAGCATTTT. Translated: CASSTRGQGGNQPQHF.

This chain links TRBV7-2 with TRBJ1-5; perhaps TRBD1 as D (5 bases). CDR1 and CDR2 (germline): SGHTA, FQGNSA. The CDR3 runs to 15 residues. The V gene lost 0 bases and the J gene lost 6 bases, with 12 bases spanning the gap. The CDR3 coding sequence is TGTGCCAGCAGCTTAGCCGGACATGGTCGTCAGCCCCAGCATTTT. The encoded protein is CASSLAGHGRQPQHF.

The J gene is TRBJ1-2, the V gene TRBV4-2, with D perhaps matching TRBD1 (5 bases). V was pared by 4 bases and J by 4 bases, with 16 bases between. This CDR3 contains 15 residues. CDR1 LGHNA and CDR2 YNFKEQ come from the germline V gene. The chain's CDR3 is CASSLGTLTGYGYTF. Here the CDR3 DNA reads TGTGCCAGCAGCCTGGGGACTTTAACGGGCTATGGCTACACCTTC.

The chain carries TRBV9 and TRBJ1-6, with TRBD1 matching 7 bases. V was clipped by 3 bases and J by 5 bases; unmatched bases: 5. This CDR3 is built from 15 residues. The germline gives CDR1 SGDLS, CDR2 YYNGEE. Here the CDR3 reads CASSATGPNNSPLHF. The CDR3, as DNA: TGTGCCAGCAGCGCGACAGGGCCTAATAATTCACCCCTCCACTTT.

This clone appeared a single time. The chain joins TRBV29-1 to TRBJ2-2; D unresolved. V gave up 6 bases and J gave up 2 bases, with 10 bases separating them. The CDR3 runs to 13 residues. Germline V lookup: CDR1 SQVTM, CDR2 ANQGSEA. The CDR3 bases are TGCAGCGTCGCAGGCCAAAACACCGGGGAGCTGTTTTTT. The encoded protein is CSVAGQNTGELFF.

The V call is TRBV5-1, the J call TRBJ1-2; the match to TRBD1 covers 9 bases. Germline-derived CDR1 and CDR2 are SGHRS and YFSETQ. This CDR3 has 14 amino acids. V was clipped by 1 base and J by 8 bases; unmatched bases: 6. CDR3 region: CASSLSRTGDGYTF. CDR3 bases: TGCGCCAGCAGCTTGTCGCGGACAGGGGACGGCTACACCTTC.

The chain couples TRBV7-9 to TRBJ1-5; no definite D call. CDR1 is SEHNR, CDR2 FQNEAQ, per germline (reference sequence). The length of the CDR3 is 15 residues. Trimming stripped 0 bases from V and 3 bases from J, with 9 bases between. Written as DNA, the CDR3 is TGTGCCAGCAGCTTAGCGGCAGGCCCCAATCAGCCCCAGCATTTT. It specifies CASSLAAGPNQPQHF. The entire variable domain, with the rest obtained from reference TRBV7-9 and TRBJ1-5, is as follows: DTGVSQNPRHKITKRGQNVTFRCDPISEHNRLYWYRQTLGQGPEFLTYFQNEAQLEKSRLLSDRFSAERPKGSFSTLEIQRTEQGDSAMYLCASSLAAGPNQPQHFGDGTRLSIL.

The J gene is TRBJ2-5, the V gene TRBV6-1, with D possibly being TRBD1 (5 bases). V lost 3 bases, J lost 3 bases, and 5 bases lay in between. Per the germline V gene, CDR1 is MNHNS and CDR2 is SASEGT. This CDR3 comprises 12 residues. The CDR3 protein is CASSDREETQYF. Here the CDR3 DNA reads TGTGCCAGCAGTGACAGGGAAGAGACCCAGTACTTC.

The chain carries TRBV4-1 and TRBJ2-7; possibly TRBD1 for D (6 bases). The germline V gene encodes CDR1 MGHRA and CDR2 YSYEKL. Trimming left V 4 bases short and J 1 base short, with 11 bases between. The CDR3 consists of 14 residues. CDR3 bases: TGCGCCAGCAGCCGACCCGGACAGTCCTACGAGCAGTACTTC. Its protein is CASSRPGQSYEQYF.

The chain employs TRBV18 and TRBJ1-2; D remains ambiguous. Looked up from germline, CDR1 is KGHSH and CDR2 is LQKENI. The CDR3 has 15 residues. V lost 4 bases and J lost 3, with 15 bases in between. CDR3 protein: CASSLTSFIDYGYTF. In DNA form, the CDR3 reads TGTGCCAGCTCACTGACTTCCTTTATCGACTATGGCTACACCTTC.

The chain carries TRBV7-9 and TRBJ1-6, with D possibly matching TRBD1 (6 bases). The V gene's germline CDR1 is SEHNR and CDR2 FQNEAQ (reference sequence). The CDR3 consists of 15 residues. V was shortened by 2 bases and J by 7 bases, with 12 bases between the two germline ends. This chain's CDR3 is CASSLSPGVNSPLHF. The CDR3 DNA reads TGTGCCAGCAGCTTAAGTCCAGGGGTCAATTCACCCCTCCACTTT. Full variable domain (outside the CDR3, taken from reference TRBV7-9 and TRBJ1-6): DTGVSQNPRHKITKRGQNVTFRCDPISEHNRLYWYRQTLGQGPEFLTYFQNEAQLEKSRLLSDRFSAERPKGSFSTLEIQRTEQGDSAMYLCASSLSPGVNSPLHFGNGTRLTVT.

The J gene is TRBJ1-2, the V gene TRBV6-6; D gene unclear. The CDR3 runs 14 residues. The V end was cut by 4 bases, the J end by 6 bases, with 15 bases between. Germline V gene data show CDR1 as MNHNY and CDR2 as SVGAGI (reference sequence). CDR3 amino acids: CASSWSQEGNGYTF. The CDR3 nucleotides read TGTGCCAGCAGTTGGTCCCAGGAAGGTAATGGCTACACCTTC.

This chain links TRBV27 with TRBJ1-3; perhaps TRBD1 as D (6 bases). This CDR3 contains 16 residues. V was shortened by 0 bases and J by 0 bases, with 9 bases between the two germline ends. Germline loops: CDR1 MNHEY, CDR2 SMNVEV (reference sequence). CDR3 amino acids: CASSLSQGISGNTIYF. The CDR3 nucleotides are TGTGCCAGCAGTTTATCCCAGGGGATCTCTGGAAACACCATATATTTT.

Here the CDR3 reads CASSLAAGGREQYF. The CDR3 coding sequence is TGTGCCAGCAGCTTAGCAGCGGGGGGGCGTGAGCAGTACTTC. The genes are TRBV7-2 and TRBJ2-7; 10 nucleotides match TRBD2. V was pared by 0 bases and J by 7 bases, with 3 bases of the junction left unmatched. The CDR3 runs 14 residues. Germline V gene lookup returns CDR1 SGHTA and CDR2 FQGNSA.

The chain employs TRBV9 and TRBJ2-3, with a tentative D call TRBD2 (5 bases). Germline CDR1 reads SGDLS; CDR2 reads YYNGEE. The CDR3 is 13 amino acids. The V and J ends lost 4 bases and 8 bases respectively, with 14 bases between them. CDR3 in amino acids: CASSPSQEGTQYF. As DNA, the CDR3 is TGTGCCAGCAGCCCCTCTCAAGAGGGTACGCAGTATTTT.

About this clone: This same CDR3 is encoded by further DNA sequences in the sample. The J gene is TRBJ1-5, the V gene TRBV9; TRBD1 might be the D (5 bases). CDR1 and CDR2 (germline): SGDLS, YYNGEE. Trimming took off 2 bases at V and 2 bases at J, with 8 bases between the two ends. CDR3 size: 14 residues. CDR3 sequence reads: CASSVGGGNQPQHF. The CDR3 bases are TGTGCCAGCAGCGTTGGAGGGGGCAATCAGCCCCAGCATTTT.

V is TRBV7-2 and J is TRBJ2-6; a possible D gene is TRBD1 (6 bases). Deletions cut 1 base from V and 3 bases from J, with 16 bases between. CDR1 SGHTA and CDR2 FQGNSA come from the germline V gene. The CDR3 contains 18 residues. CDR3 in DNA: TGTGCCAGCAGCTTAGTTGCCACAGGGCCGATTGGGGCCAACGTCCTGACTTTC. It specifies CASSLVATGPIGANVLTF.

This clone was detected many times. V is TRBV4-3 and J is TRBJ1-1; 7 bases agree with TRBD1. The CDR3 contains 16 residues. The J segment lost 0 bases and the V segment lost 2 bases, leaving 6 bases of the junction unmatched. The germline V gene encodes CDR1 LGHNA and CDR2 YSLEER. CDR3: CASSQLTGAMNTEAFF. The CDR3 nucleotides read TGCGCCAGCAGCCAACTTACAGGGGCCATGAACACTGAAGCTTTCTTT.

To note about this clone: The same CDR3 also results from other DNA sequences found in this sample. V is TRBV29-1 and J is TRBJ1-5, with 8 nucleotides matching TRBD1. The germline V gene encodes CDR1 SQVTM and CDR2 ANQGSEA. The CDR3 sequence is 13 residues long. After removal of 5 bases from V and 2 bases from J, the junction contained 2 bases not matched to a gene. This CDR3 is CSVLTGGNQPQHF. DNA for the CDR3: TGCAGCGTTCTGACAGGGGGCAATCAGCCCCAGCATTTT. Full variable domain (missing parts from reference TRBV29-1 and TRBJ1-5): SAVISQKPSRDICQRGTSLTIQCQVDSQVTMMFWYRQQPGQSLTLIATANQGSEATYESGFVIDKFPISRPNLTFSTLTVSNMSPEDSSIYLCSVLTGGNQPQHFGDGTRLSIL.

Only one count was recorded for this clone. The gene calls are TRBV28 and TRBJ2-7; tentatively, D is TRBD2 (6 bases). V gave up 6 bases and J gave up 4 bases, with 19 bases separating them. There are 15 residues in the CDR3. Per germline, CDR1 MDHEN and CDR2 SYDVKM. CDR3 residues: CASSSVQEGGYEQYF. The DNA of the CDR3 is TGTGCCAGCAGCTCCGTGCAGGAGGGAGGTTACGAGCAGTACTTC.

The V gene is TRBV7-2, the J gene TRBJ1-6, with unresolved D. Germline V gene sequence: CDR1 SGHTA, CDR2 FQGNSA. With 1 base removed from V and 8 bases from J, the gap between germline ends came to 12 bases. The CDR3 length is 15 residues. CDR3 nucleotide sequence: TGTGCCAGCAGCTTAGTTTCGGAGGCGGATTCACCCCTCCACTTT. It specifies CASSLVSEADSPLHF.